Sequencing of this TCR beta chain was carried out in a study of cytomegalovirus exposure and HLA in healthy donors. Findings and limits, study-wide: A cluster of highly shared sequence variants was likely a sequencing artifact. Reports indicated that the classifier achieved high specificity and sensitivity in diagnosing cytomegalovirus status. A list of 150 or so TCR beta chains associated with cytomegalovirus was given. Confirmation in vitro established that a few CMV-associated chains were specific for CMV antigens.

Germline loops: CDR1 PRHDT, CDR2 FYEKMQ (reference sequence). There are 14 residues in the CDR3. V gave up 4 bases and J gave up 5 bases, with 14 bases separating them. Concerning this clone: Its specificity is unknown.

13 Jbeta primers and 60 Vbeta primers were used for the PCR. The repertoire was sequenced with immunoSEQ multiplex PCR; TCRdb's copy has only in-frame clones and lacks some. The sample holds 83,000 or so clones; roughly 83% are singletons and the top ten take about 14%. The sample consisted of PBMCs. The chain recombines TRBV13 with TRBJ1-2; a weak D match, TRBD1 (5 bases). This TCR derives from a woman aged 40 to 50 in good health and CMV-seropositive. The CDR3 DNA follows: TGTGCCAGCAGCTCCGCCGGGACTCCATATGGCTACACCTTC. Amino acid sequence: CASSSAGTPYGYTF.